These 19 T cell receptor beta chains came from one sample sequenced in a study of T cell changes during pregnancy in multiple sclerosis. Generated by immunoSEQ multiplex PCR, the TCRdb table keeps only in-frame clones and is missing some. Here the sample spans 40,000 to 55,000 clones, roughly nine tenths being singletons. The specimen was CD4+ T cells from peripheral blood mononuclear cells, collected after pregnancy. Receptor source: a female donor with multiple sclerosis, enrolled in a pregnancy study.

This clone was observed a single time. The CDR3 coding sequence is TGTGCCAGCAGCTTCAGGGGGCGCGATGAAAAACTGTTTTTT. This translates into CASSFRGRDEKLFF. The chain recombines TRBV5-4 with TRBJ1-4, with 8 bases matching TRBD1. The germline CDR1 and CDR2 sequences are SGHNT and YYREEE (reference sequence). CDR3 length: 14 amino acids. V lost 2 bases and J lost 6; bases outside the gene matches: 3.

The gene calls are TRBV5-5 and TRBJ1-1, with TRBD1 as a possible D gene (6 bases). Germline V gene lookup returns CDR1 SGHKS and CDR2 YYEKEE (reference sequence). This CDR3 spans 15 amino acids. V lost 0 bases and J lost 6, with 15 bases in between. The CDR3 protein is CASSLGAGEWAEAFF. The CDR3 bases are TGTGCCAGCAGCTTGGGGGCAGGGGAGTGGGCTGAAGCTTTCTTT.

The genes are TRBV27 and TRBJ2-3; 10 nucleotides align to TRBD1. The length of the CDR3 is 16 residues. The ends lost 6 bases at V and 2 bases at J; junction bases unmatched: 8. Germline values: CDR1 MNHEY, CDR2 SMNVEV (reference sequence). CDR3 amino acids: CASRKPGQGFTDTQYF. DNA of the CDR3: TGTGCCAGCAGGAAACCGGGACAGGGGTTCACAGATACGCAGTATTTT.

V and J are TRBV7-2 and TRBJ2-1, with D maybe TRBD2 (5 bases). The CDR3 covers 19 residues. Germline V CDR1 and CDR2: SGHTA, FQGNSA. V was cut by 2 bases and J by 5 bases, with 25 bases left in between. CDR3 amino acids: CASSLSLGRVSGSHNEQFF. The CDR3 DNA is TGTGCCAGCAGCTTAAGTCTAGGACGGGTGAGTGGGAGCCACAATGAGCAGTTCTTC.

In nucleotides, the CDR3 is TGTGCCAGCAGCGCCGCGTGGAGCGGGAGCACAGATACGCAGTATTTT. This gives the protein CASSAAWSGSTDTQYF. The V gene is TRBV7-9, the J gene TRBJ2-3, with a weak D call TRBD2 (6 bases). Germline CDR1 and CDR2: SEHNR and FQNEAQ (reference sequence). This CDR3 has 16 residues. V shed 5 bases and J shed 0 bases, with 15 bases lying between them.

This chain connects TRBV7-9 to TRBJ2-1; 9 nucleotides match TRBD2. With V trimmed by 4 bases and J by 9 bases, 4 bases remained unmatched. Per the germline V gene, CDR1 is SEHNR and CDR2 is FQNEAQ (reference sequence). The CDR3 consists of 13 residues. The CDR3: CASSSGLAVEQFF. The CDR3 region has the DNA TGTGCCAGCAGCTCGGGACTAGCCGTTGAGCAGTTCTTC. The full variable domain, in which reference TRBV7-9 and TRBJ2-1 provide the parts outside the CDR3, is DTGVSQNPRHKITKRGQNVTFRCDPISEHNRLYWYRQTLGQGPEFLTYFQNEAQLEKSRLLSDRFSAERPKGSFSTLEIQRTEQGDSAMYLCASSSGLAVEQFFGPGTRLTVL.

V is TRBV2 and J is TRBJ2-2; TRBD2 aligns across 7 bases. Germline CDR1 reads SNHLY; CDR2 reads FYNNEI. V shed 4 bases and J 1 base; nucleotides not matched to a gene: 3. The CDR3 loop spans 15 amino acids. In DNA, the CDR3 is TGTGCCAGCAGTGTAGAGCGGGAGAACACCGGGGAGCTGTTTTTT. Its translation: CASSVERENTGELFF. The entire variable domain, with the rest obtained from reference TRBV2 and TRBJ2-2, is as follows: EPEVTQTPSHQVTQMGQEVILRCVPISNHLYFYWYRQILGQKVEFLVSFYNNEISEKSEIFDDQFSVERPDGSNFTLKIRSTKLEDSAMYFCASSVERENTGELFFGEGSRLTVL.

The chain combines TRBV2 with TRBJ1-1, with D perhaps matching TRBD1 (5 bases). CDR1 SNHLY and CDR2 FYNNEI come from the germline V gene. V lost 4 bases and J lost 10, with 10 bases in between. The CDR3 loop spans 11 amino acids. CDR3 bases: TGTGCCAGCAGTGCGGGGGTCGCAGCTTTCTTT. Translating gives CASSAGVAAFF.

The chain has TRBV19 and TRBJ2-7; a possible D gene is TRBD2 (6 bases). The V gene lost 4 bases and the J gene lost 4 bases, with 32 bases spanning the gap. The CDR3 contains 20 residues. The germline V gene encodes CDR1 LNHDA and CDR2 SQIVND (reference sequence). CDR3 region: CASSTEGRITRTTGRYEQYF. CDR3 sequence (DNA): TGTGCCAGTAGTACGGAGGGACGGATAACGCGAACTACCGGCCGTTACGAGCAGTACTTC. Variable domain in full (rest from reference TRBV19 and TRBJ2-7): DGGITQSPKYLFRKEGQNVTLSCEQNLNHDAMYWYRQDPGQGLRLIYYSQIVNDFQKGDIAEGYSVSREKKESFPLTVTSAQKNPTAFYLCASSTEGRITRTTGRYEQYFGPGTRLTVT.

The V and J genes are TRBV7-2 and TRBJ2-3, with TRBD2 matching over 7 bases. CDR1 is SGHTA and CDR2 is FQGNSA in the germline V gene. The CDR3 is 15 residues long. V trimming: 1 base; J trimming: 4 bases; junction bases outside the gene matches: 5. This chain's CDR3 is CASSLGGRAADTQYF. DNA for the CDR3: TGTGCCAGCAGCTTAGGAGGGAGGGCTGCAGATACGCAGTATTTT.

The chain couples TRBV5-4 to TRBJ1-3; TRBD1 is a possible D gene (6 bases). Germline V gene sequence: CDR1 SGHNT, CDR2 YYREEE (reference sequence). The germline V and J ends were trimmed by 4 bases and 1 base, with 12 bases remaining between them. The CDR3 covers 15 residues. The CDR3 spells CASSVTGFSGNTIYF. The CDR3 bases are TGTGCCAGCAGCGTGACAGGTTTTTCTGGAAACACCATATATTTT.

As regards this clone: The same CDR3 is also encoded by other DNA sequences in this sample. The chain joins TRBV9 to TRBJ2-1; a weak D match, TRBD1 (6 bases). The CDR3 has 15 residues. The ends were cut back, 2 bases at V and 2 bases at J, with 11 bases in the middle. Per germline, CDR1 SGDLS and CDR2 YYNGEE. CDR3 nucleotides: TGTGCCAGCAGCGTGACAGGAGAAACCTACAATGAGCAGTTCTTC. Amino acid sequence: CASSVTGETYNEQFF.

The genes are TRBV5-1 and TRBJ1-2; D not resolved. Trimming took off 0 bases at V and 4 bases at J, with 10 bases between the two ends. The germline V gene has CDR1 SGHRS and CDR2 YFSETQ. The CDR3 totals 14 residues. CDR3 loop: CASSLGGGSYGYTF. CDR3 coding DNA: TGCGCCAGCAGCTTGGGGGGAGGAAGCTATGGCTACACCTTC.

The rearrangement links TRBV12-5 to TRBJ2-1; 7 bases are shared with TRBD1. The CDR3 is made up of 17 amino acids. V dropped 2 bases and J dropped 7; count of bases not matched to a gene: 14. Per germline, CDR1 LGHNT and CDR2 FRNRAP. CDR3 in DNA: TGTGCTAGTGGTTTGATCTTGGGCCAGGGGGTTTTGAATGAGCAGTTCTTC. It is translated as CASGLILGQGVLNEQFF.

This CDR3 is CASSDDRALGTEAFF. DNA of the CDR3: TGTGCCAGCAGTGACGACAGGGCTCTAGGCACTGAAGCTTTCTTT. This chain joins TRBV2 and TRBJ1-1; 7 positions match TRBD1. V was pared by 3 bases and J by 4 bases, with 8 bases of the junction left unmatched. Germline V lookup: CDR1 SNHLY, CDR2 FYNNEI. CDR3 size: 15 residues.

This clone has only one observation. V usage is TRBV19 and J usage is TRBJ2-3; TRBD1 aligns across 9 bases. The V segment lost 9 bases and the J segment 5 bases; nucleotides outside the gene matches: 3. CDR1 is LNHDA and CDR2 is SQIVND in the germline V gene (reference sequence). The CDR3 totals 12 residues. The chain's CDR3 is CASGTGQDTQYF. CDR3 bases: TGTGCCAGCGGGACAGGGCAAGATACGCAGTATTTT.

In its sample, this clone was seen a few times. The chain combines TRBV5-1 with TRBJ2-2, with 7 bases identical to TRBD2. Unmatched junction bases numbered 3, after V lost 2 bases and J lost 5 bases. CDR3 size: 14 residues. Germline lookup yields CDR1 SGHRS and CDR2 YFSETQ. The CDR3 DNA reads TGCGCCAGCAGCTTTCTAGCGGAAACCGGGGAGCTGTTTTTT. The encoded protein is CASSFLAETGELFF.

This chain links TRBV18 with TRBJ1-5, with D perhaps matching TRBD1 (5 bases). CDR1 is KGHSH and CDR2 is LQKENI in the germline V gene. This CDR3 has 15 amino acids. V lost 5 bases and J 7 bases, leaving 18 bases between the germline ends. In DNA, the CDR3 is TGTGCCAGCTCAAGGGGAACCGATCCTATGCAGCCCCAGCATTTT. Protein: CASSRGTDPMQPQHF.

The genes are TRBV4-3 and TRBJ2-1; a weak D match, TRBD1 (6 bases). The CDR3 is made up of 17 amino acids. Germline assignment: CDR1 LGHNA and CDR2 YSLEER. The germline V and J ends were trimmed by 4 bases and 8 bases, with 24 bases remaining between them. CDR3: CASSLSLGTPSRHEQFF. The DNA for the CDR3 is TGCGCCAGCAGCCTTAGCCTCGGGACACCATCTCGGCATGAGCAGTTCTTC.